This entry is about one T cell receptor (beta chain). Its antigen is not known. This record belongs to a study of shared clonotypes between healthy human individuals. Study observations and caveats: In the sorted subsets, rarefaction showed sequencing was incomplete despite large depth.

The data were produced by immunoSEQ multiplex PCR, yet TCRdb's version contains in-frame clones alone and is incomplete. The sample contains millions of clones, less than 95% of which appear only once. The CDR3 is 13 residues long. V was pared by 9 bases and J by 8 bases, with 19 bases between. CDR1 is MDHEN, CDR2 SYDVKM, per germline. CD8 cells regarded as naive lacked CD45RO, were positively chosen for CCR7, and omitted terminally differentiated effector memory CD45RA+ cells. Source material: naive CD8+ T cells sorted from blood. This receptor was taken from a man in his late teens or twenties in good health. The genes are TRBV28 and TRBJ1-2; D call uncertain. CDR3 sequence: CASQLGPQRGYTF. The CDR3 nucleotides are TGTGCCAGTCAACTAGGACCCCAGAGGGGCTACACCTTC.